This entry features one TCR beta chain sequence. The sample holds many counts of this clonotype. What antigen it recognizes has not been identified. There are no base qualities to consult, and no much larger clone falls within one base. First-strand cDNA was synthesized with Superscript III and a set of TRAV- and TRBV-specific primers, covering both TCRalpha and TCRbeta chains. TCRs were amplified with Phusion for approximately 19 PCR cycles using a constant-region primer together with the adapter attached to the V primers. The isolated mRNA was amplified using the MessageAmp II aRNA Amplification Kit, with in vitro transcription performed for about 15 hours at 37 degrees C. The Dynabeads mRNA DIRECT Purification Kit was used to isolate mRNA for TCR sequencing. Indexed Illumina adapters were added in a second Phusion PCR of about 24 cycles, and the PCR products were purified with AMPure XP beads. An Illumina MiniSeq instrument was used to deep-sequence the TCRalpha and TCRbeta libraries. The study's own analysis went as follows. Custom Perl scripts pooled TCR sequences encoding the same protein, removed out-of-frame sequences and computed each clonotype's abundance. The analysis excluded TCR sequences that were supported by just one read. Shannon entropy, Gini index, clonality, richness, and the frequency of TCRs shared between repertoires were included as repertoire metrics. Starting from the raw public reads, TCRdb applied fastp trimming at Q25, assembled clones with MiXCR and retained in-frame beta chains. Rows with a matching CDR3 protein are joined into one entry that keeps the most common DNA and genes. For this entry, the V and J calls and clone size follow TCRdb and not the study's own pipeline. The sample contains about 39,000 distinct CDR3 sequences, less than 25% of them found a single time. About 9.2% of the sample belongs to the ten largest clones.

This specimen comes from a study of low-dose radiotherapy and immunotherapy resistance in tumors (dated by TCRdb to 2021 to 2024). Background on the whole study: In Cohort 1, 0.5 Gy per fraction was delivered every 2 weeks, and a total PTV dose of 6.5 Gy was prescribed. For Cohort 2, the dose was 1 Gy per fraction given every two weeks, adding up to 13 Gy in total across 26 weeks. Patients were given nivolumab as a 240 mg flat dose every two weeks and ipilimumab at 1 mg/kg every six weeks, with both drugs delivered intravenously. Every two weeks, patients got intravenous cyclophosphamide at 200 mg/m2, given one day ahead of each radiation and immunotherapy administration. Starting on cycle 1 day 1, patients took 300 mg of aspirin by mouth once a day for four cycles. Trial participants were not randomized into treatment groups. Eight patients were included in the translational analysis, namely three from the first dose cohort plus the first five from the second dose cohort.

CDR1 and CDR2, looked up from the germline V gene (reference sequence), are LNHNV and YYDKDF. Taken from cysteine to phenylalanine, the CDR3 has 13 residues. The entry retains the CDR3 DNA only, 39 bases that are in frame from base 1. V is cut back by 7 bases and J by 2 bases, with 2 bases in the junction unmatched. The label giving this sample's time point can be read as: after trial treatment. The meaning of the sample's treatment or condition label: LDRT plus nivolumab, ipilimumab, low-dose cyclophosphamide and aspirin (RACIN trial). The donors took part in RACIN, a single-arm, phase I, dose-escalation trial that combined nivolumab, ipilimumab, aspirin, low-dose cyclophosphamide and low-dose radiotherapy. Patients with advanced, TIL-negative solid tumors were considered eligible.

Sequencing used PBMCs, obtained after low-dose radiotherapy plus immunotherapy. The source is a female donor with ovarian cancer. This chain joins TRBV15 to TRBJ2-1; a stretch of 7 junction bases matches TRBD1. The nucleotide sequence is TGTGCCACCAAGCAGGGGGCCTACAATGAGCAGTTCTTC. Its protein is CATKQGAYNEQFF.